This T cell receptor (beta chain) is from a study of T cell responses to AZD1222 COVID-19 vaccine. At the level of the study: Investigators merged groups given second doses at roughly 4 or roughly 12 weeks. The study's findings and limits: Baseline serostatus was positive in only six AZD1222 recipients. Most donors were white British, females outnumbered males, and clonal diversity was possibly underestimated. Spike-spanning, vaccine-associated CD4 TCRs were dominant at 160-218 and 743-854.

Profiling relied on immunoSEQ multiplex PCR, and the TCRdb table lists in-frame clones only, not all of them. The data show 150,000 to 180,000 clones, roughly 90% seen once. Comments on this clone: Its antigen is undetermined.

The V end was cut by 0 bases, the J end by 3 bases, with 20 bases between. This CDR3 comprises 19 residues. Looked up from germline, CDR1 is SEHNR and CDR2 is FQNEAQ (reference sequence). V is TRBV7-9 and J is TRBJ1-4, with a weak D call TRBD1 (6 bases). The sequencing here drew on peripheral blood, taken on day 0 of AZD1222 vaccination. The source is an adult in good health. CDR3 region: CASSLATGSTAYANEKLFF. The DNA of the CDR3 is TGTGCCAGCAGCTTAGCGACAGGTTCCACCGCATATGCTAATGAAAAACTGTTTTTT. Full variable domain (outside the CDR3, taken from reference TRBV7-9 and TRBJ1-4): DTGVSQNPRHKITKRGQNVTFRCDPISEHNRLYWYRQTLGQGPEFLTYFQNEAQLEKSRLLSDRFSAERPKGSFSTLEIQRTEQGDSAMYLCASSLATGSTAYANEKLFFGSGTQLSVL.